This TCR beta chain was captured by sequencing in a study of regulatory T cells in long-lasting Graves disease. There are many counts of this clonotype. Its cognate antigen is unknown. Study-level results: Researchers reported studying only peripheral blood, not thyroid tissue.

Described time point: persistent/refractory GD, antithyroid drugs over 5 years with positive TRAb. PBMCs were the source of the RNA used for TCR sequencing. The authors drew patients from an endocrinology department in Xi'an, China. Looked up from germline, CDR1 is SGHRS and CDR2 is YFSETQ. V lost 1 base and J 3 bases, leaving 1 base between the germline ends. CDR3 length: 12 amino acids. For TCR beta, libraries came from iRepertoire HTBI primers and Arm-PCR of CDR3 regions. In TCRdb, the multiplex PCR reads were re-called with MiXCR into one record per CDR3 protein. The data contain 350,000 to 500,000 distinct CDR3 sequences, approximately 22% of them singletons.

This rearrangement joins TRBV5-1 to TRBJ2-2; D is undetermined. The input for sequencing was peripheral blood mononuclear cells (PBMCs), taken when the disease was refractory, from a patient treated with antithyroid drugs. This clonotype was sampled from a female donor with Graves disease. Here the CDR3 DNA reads TGCGCCAGCAGCTTGCACACCGGGGAGCTGTTTTTT. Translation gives CASSLHTGELFF.